Listed below are T cell receptor beta chains from one sample, sequenced in a study of shared clonotypes between healthy human individuals. Some clones are missing from TCRdb's copy, which holds only in-frame ones; the method was immunoSEQ multiplex PCR. The repertoire has some 980,000 clones, 60% to 85% of them found once; the top ten carry about 1.5%. Sequenced: memory CD4+ T cells sorted from blood. The receptors shown here come from a man aged 18 to 30 in good health. Each CDR3 is given with its conserved first and last residue. The order of the fields is CDR3 protein, CDR3 DNA, J gene, clone size, V gene, CDR3 length, D gene. A D gene is named only where the DNA matches it firmly. Not all rows give a size; the values are once, few, many and, for expanded clones, a class.

cdr3_aa: CASSSMDRGGNQPQHF
cdr3_nt: TGTGCCAGCAGCTCGATGGACAGGGGGGGGAATCAGCCCCAGCATTTT
j_call: TRBJ1-5
clone_size: NA
v_call: TRBV7-2
cdr3_length: 16
d_call: TRBD1

cdr3_aa: CSVESQGVGEQYF
cdr3_nt: TGCAGCGTTGAAAGTCAGGGTGTGGGCGAGCAGTACTTC
j_call: TRBJ2-7
clone_size: NA
v_call: TRBV29-1
cdr3_length: 13
d_call: NA

cdr3_aa: CASSPTGGTGELFF
cdr3_nt: TGCGCCAGCAGCCCGACAGGGGGGACCGGGGAGCTGTTTTTT
j_call: TRBJ2-2
clone_size: NA
v_call: TRBV5-1
cdr3_length: 14
d_call: TRBD1

cdr3_aa: CASSQGNQYSADTQYF
cdr3_nt: TGCGCCAGCAGCCAAGGCAACCAGTACAGTGCAGATACGCAGTATTTT
j_call: TRBJ2-3
clone_size: once
v_call: TRBV4-3
cdr3_length: 16
d_call: NA

cdr3_aa: CASSGGFGTDTQYF
cdr3_nt: TGTGCCAGCAGTGGGGGTTTCGGCACAGATACGCAGTATTTT
j_call: TRBJ2-3
clone_size: NA
v_call: TRBV7-8
cdr3_length: 14
d_call: NA

cdr3_aa: CASSPGWGLPQETQYF
cdr3_nt: TGTGCCAGCAGCCCAGGGTGGGGCTTGCCCCAAGAGACCCAGTACTTC
j_call: TRBJ2-5
clone_size: NA
v_call: TRBV7-2
cdr3_length: 16
d_call: NA

cdr3_aa: CASSLDSSHHSLSYEQYF
cdr3_nt: TGTGCCAGCAGTTTGGACAGCTCCCACCATAGCCTATCCTACGAGCAGTACTTC
j_call: TRBJ2-7
clone_size: NA
v_call: TRBV28
cdr3_length: 18
d_call: NA

cdr3_aa: CASSRTSGNTDTQYF
cdr3_nt: TGTGCCAGCAGCCGGACTAGCGGGAACACAGATACGCAGTATTTT
j_call: TRBJ2-3
clone_size: NA
v_call: TRBV7-2
cdr3_length: 15
d_call: TRBD2

cdr3_aa: CAWRVSGSYEQYF
cdr3_nt: TGTGCCTGGAGGGTTAGCGGGAGTTACGAGCAGTACTTC
j_call: TRBJ2-7
clone_size: once
v_call: TRBV30
cdr3_length: 13
d_call: TRBD2

cdr3_aa: CASSHPNNRGSEAFF
cdr3_nt: TGTGCCAGCAGTCATCCAAACAACAGGGGGTCCGAAGCTTTCTTT
j_call: TRBJ1-1
clone_size: NA
v_call: TRBV25-1
cdr3_length: 15
d_call: TRBD1

cdr3_aa: CASSPPKRAVEQFF
cdr3_nt: TGTGCCAGCAGCCCACCCAAGAGGGCGGTTGAGCAGTTCTTC
j_call: TRBJ2-1
clone_size: NA
v_call: TRBV11-2
cdr3_length: 14
d_call: NA

cdr3_aa: CACYRMGLGNYGYTF
cdr3_nt: TGTGCCTGCTACCGAATGGGGTTGGGGAACTATGGCTACACCTTC
j_call: TRBJ1-2
clone_size: many
v_call: TRBV30
cdr3_length: 15
d_call: NA

cdr3_aa: CASSKGGPEETQYF
cdr3_nt: TGCGCCAGCAGTAAGGGGGGTCCTGAGGAGACCCAGTACTTC
j_call: TRBJ2-5
clone_size: NA
v_call: TRBV10-1
cdr3_length: 14
d_call: NA

cdr3_aa: CASSPTTGPREQYF
cdr3_nt: TGTGCCAGCAGTCCAACCACCGGTCCCCGTGAGCAGTACTTC
j_call: TRBJ2-7
clone_size: once
v_call: TRBV28
cdr3_length: 14
d_call: NA

cdr3_aa: CASSPRQPAEAFF
cdr3_nt: TGTGCCAGCAGCCCCAGACAGCCCGCTGAAGCTTTCTTT
j_call: TRBJ1-1
clone_size: NA
v_call: TRBV6-5
cdr3_length: 13
d_call: NA

cdr3_aa: CASSLSRARTKSEQYF
cdr3_nt: TGTGCCAGCAGCTTAAGTAGGGCTCGGACAAAATCCGAGCAGTACTTC
j_call: TRBJ2-7
clone_size: NA
v_call: TRBV7-9
cdr3_length: 16
d_call: NA

cdr3_aa: CASSLQEDQPQHF
cdr3_nt: TGCGCCAGCAGCCTACAGGAAGATCAGCCCCAGCATTTT
j_call: TRBJ1-5
clone_size: NA
v_call: TRBV5-1
cdr3_length: 13
d_call: NA

cdr3_aa: CASSGRGRFYSYNEQFF
cdr3_nt: TGCGCCAGCAGTGGCAGGGGGCGTTTCTACTCCTACAATGAGCAGTTCTTC
j_call: TRBJ2-1
clone_size: NA
v_call: TRBV23-1
cdr3_length: 17
d_call: TRBD1

cdr3_aa: CASSEYRVGNTEAFF
cdr3_nt: TGTGCCAGCAGTGAATACAGGGTGGGGAACACTGAAGCTTTCTTT
j_call: TRBJ1-1
clone_size: NA
v_call: TRBV6-1
cdr3_length: 15
d_call: NA

cdr3_aa: CASSLVELLDYGYTF
cdr3_nt: TGTGCCAGCAGCTTAGTGGAGCTCCTCGACTATGGCTACACCTTC
j_call: TRBJ1-2
clone_size: NA
v_call: TRBV7-2
cdr3_length: 15
d_call: NA

cdr3_aa: CASSLNGKTYEQYF
cdr3_nt: TGTGCCAGCAGCTTAAACGGGAAGACCTACGAGCAGTACTTC
j_call: TRBJ2-7
clone_size: NA
v_call: TRBV11-2
cdr3_length: 14
d_call: NA

cdr3_aa: CASSSGESTYNEQFF
cdr3_nt: TGTGCCAGCAGCTCAGGGGAGTCGACCTACAATGAGCAGTTCTTC
j_call: TRBJ2-1
clone_size: once
v_call: TRBV5-4
cdr3_length: 15
d_call: NA

cdr3_aa: CAWSVPGGYEQYF
cdr3_nt: TGTGCCTGGAGTGTTCCCGGAGGGTACGAGCAGTACTTC
j_call: TRBJ2-7
clone_size: NA
v_call: TRBV30
cdr3_length: 13
d_call: NA

cdr3_aa: CASRTDNSPLHF
cdr3_nt: TGTGCCAGCAGGACGGATAATTCACCCCTCCACTTT
j_call: TRBJ1-6
clone_size: few
v_call: TRBV2
cdr3_length: 12
d_call: NA

cdr3_aa: CASSPTSTYEQYF
cdr3_nt: TGTGCCAGCTCACCGACTAGTACCTACGAGCAGTACTTC
j_call: TRBJ2-7
clone_size: NA
v_call: TRBV18
cdr3_length: 13
d_call: NA

cdr3_aa: CASSLLAYQETQYF
cdr3_nt: TGTGCCAGCAGCCTACTAGCGTACCAAGAGACCCAGTACTTC
j_call: TRBJ2-5
clone_size: NA
v_call: TRBV5-4
cdr3_length: 14
d_call: TRBD2

cdr3_aa: CASSLEALGGKNIQYF
cdr3_nt: TGTGCCAGCAGCTTGGAGGCCTTGGGGGGCAAAAACATTCAGTACTTC
j_call: TRBJ2-4
clone_size: NA
v_call: TRBV5-6
cdr3_length: 16
d_call: NA

cdr3_aa: CARSLLSGRGSPRHGYTF
cdr3_nt: TGTGCCAGAAGCTTACTTTCGGGCAGGGGGTCACCTCGTCATGGCTACACCTTC
j_call: TRBJ1-2
clone_size: NA
v_call: TRBV5-3
cdr3_length: 18
d_call: TRBD1

cdr3_aa: CASSLDQGSTYGYTF
cdr3_nt: TGTGCCAGCAGCTTAGATCAGGGGAGTACCTATGGCTACACCTTC
j_call: TRBJ1-2
clone_size: once
v_call: TRBV7-2
cdr3_length: 15
d_call: NA

cdr3_aa: CASSLEGQNSPLHF
cdr3_nt: TGCGCCAGCAGCTTGGAGGGTCAGAATTCACCCCTCCACTTT
j_call: TRBJ1-6
clone_size: NA
v_call: TRBV5-1
cdr3_length: 14
d_call: NA

cdr3_aa: CASSESGLAGPEQFF
cdr3_nt: TGCGCCAGCAGTGAGTCTGGACTAGCGGGACCCGAGCAGTTCTTC
j_call: TRBJ2-1
clone_size: NA
v_call: TRBV10-1
cdr3_length: 15
d_call: TRBD2

cdr3_aa: CASRYPGTFIDGYTF
cdr3_nt: TGTGCCAGCAGATATCCCGGGACCTTCATTGATGGCTACACCTTC
j_call: TRBJ1-2
clone_size: few
v_call: TRBV28
cdr3_length: 15
d_call: NA

cdr3_aa: CARTKTSLDTQYF
cdr3_nt: TGTGCCAGAACCAAAACTTCGTTGGATACGCAGTATTTT
j_call: TRBJ2-3
clone_size: NA
v_call: TRBV5-3
cdr3_length: 13
d_call: NA

cdr3_aa: CAISPTGGVSYEQYF
cdr3_nt: TGTGCCATCAGTCCTACAGGGGGCGTCTCCTACGAGCAGTACTTC
j_call: TRBJ2-7
clone_size: NA
v_call: TRBV10-3
cdr3_length: 15
d_call: TRBD1

cdr3_aa: CASSTLAGGHNEQFF
cdr3_nt: TGCGCCAGCAGCACACTAGCGGGAGGCCACAATGAGCAGTTCTTC
j_call: TRBJ2-1
clone_size: NA
v_call: TRBV5-1
cdr3_length: 15
d_call: TRBD2

cdr3_aa: CASSGPQGAIYGYTF
cdr3_nt: TGTGCCAGCAGCGGACCACAGGGGGCAATCTATGGCTACACCTTC
j_call: TRBJ1-2
clone_size: NA
v_call: TRBV9
cdr3_length: 15
d_call: TRBD1

cdr3_aa: CASSFRQGVNYEQYF
cdr3_nt: TGTGCCAGCAGCTTTCGTCAGGGGGTAAACTACGAGCAGTACTTC
j_call: TRBJ2-7
clone_size: NA
v_call: TRBV11-3
cdr3_length: 15
d_call: TRBD1

cdr3_aa: CAWSVSAATNVLTF
cdr3_nt: TGTGCCTGGAGTGTGTCGGCGGCCACCAACGTCCTGACTTTC
j_call: TRBJ2-6
clone_size: NA
v_call: TRBV30
cdr3_length: 14
d_call: NA

cdr3_aa: CASTSGRTEQFF
cdr3_nt: TGTGCCTCGACCAGCGGGAGAACGGAGCAGTTCTTC
j_call: TRBJ2-1
clone_size: NA
v_call: TRBV30
cdr3_length: 12
d_call: TRBD2

cdr3_aa: CASSPGTSRYNEQFF
cdr3_nt: TGTGCCAGCAGCCCGGGGACTAGCCGTTACAATGAGCAGTTCTTC
j_call: TRBJ2-1
clone_size: NA
v_call: TRBV7-8
cdr3_length: 15
d_call: TRBD2

cdr3_aa: CASSLYQSYTF
cdr3_nt: TGTGCCAGCAGCTTATATCAAAGCTACACCTTC
j_call: TRBJ1-2
clone_size: NA
v_call: TRBV7-2
cdr3_length: 11
d_call: NA

cdr3_aa: CASSRGLTEAFF
cdr3_nt: TGTGCCAGCAGCCGGGGACTAACGGAAGCTTTCTTT
j_call: TRBJ1-1
clone_size: NA
v_call: TRBV6-6
cdr3_length: 12
d_call: NA

cdr3_aa: CASSLESQGGGKNIQYF
cdr3_nt: TGTGCCAGCAGCTTAGAATCACAGGGGGGAGGTAAAAACATTCAGTACTTC
j_call: TRBJ2-4
clone_size: NA
v_call: TRBV7-8
cdr3_length: 17
d_call: TRBD1

cdr3_aa: CASSVGYNEQFF
cdr3_nt: TGCGCCAGCAGCGTAGGCTACAATGAGCAGTTCTTC
j_call: TRBJ2-1
clone_size: NA
v_call: TRBV4-1
cdr3_length: 12
d_call: NA

cdr3_aa: CASSLDGTAEIRQYF
cdr3_nt: TGCGCCAGCAGCTTGGACGGGACAGCCGAAATCAGGCAGTACTTC
j_call: TRBJ2-7
clone_size: NA
v_call: TRBV5-1
cdr3_length: 15
d_call: TRBD1

cdr3_aa: CASSSQGLKQETQYF
cdr3_nt: TGTGCCAGCAGCTCACAGGGGCTTAAACAAGAGACCCAGTACTTC
j_call: TRBJ2-5
clone_size: NA
v_call: TRBV5-4
cdr3_length: 15
d_call: TRBD1

cdr3_aa: CASSPDSNQPQHF
cdr3_nt: TGTGCCAGCAGTCCCGACAGCAATCAGCCCCAGCATTTT
j_call: TRBJ1-5
clone_size: NA
v_call: TRBV11-1
cdr3_length: 13
d_call: NA

cdr3_aa: CASSLTGVGIETQYF
cdr3_nt: TGTGCCAGCAGCTTGACAGGGGTCGGGATAGAGACCCAGTACTTC
j_call: TRBJ2-5
clone_size: NA
v_call: TRBV5-4
cdr3_length: 15
d_call: TRBD1

cdr3_aa: CAIRGPGDTEAFF
cdr3_nt: TGTGCCATCAGGGGGCCAGGGGACACTGAAGCTTTCTTT
j_call: TRBJ1-1
clone_size: few
v_call: TRBV10-3
cdr3_length: 13
d_call: NA